This T cell receptor beta chain was found in a study of blood T cell repertoires in COVID-19. Study overall: There were acute and convalescent COVID-19 samples, and they came from the United States, Italy and Spain. PBMCs, B-cell-depleted T cells, or T cells were the source of the cDNA or gDNA that made up the material.

The V segment lost 2 bases and the J segment 2 bases; nucleotides outside the gene matches: 7. Per the germline V gene, CDR1 is LGHNT and CDR2 is FRNRAP. The CDR3 length is 16 residues. Resolution of symptoms, clearance, or two negative PCRs was present in recovered Cohort 3 donors. This clone has more than one count but fewer than ten. How the authors handled the data: Amplification of reference gene primers provided the estimated nucleated cell counts. The data were produced by immunoSEQ multiplex PCR, yet TCRdb's version contains in-frame clones alone and is incomplete. V, J and clone size were drawn from that table, and D and trimming were deduced from the DNA. The table records around 190,000 clones, 70% to 90% of them present only once.

The clonotype originates from a man in his forties who had recovered from COVID-19. The sample was PBMCs or T cells enriched from blood (not recorded which). The rearrangement joins TRBV12-5 to TRBJ2-3, with TRBD2 matching 7 bases. For the CDR3, the DNA is TGTGCTAGTGGTTTGCCGGGGAGGGGATACACAGATACGCAGTATTTT. It encodes CASGLPGRGYTDTQYF.